This T cell receptor (beta chain) was obtained from a study of tumor-infiltrating lymphocytes in primary liver carcinoma. Study-wide results and limits: Tumor-adjacent and tumor-blood pairs shared less of their repertoires than tumor region pairs shared.

CDR3 length equals 14 residues. The germline V gene has CDR1 MNHNY and CDR2 SVGAGI (reference sequence). As to this clonotype: Antigen: not known. A junction boundary mismatches the germline segment, possibly from a read error.

TCR beta cDNA was prepared out of around 460 ng total RNA by means of a constant-region primer. Slightly modified ARM-PCR, run as three nested multiplex PCR rounds, produced the TCR beta libraries. A C-beta reverse primer and TRBV1-TRBV30 forward primers served in each of the first two PCR rounds, at 10 cycles apiece. TCRdb analysed the multiplex PCR reads with MiXCR anew, one entry per CDR3 protein. Altogether about 320,000 distinct CDR3 sequences are present, 50% to 75% being singletons, with the ten largest covering over 15%. The blood RNA (from unsorted whole blood) was obtained, and germline DNA was also extracted.

This TCR was recovered from a woman in her twenties or thirties with primary liver carcinoma and hepatitis B virus infection. The sequencing sample was made of peripheral blood. V usage is TRBV6-6 and J usage is TRBJ1-2; D call uncertain. CDR3 sequence reads: CASSYPPANHGYTF. The CDR3 bases are TGTGCCAGCAGTTATCCCCCAGCTAACCATGGCTACACCTTC.